This paragraph covers one T cell receptor beta chain sequence. This entry belongs to a study of blood T cell repertoires in COVID-19. Whole-study context: COVID-19 samples collected from the United States, Italy and Spain covered acute and convalescent phases. T cells, B-cell-depleted T cells, or PBMCs supplied cDNA or gDNA.

In the original workflow: The authors estimated nucleated cell counts from reference gene primer amplification. Clones were read by immunoSEQ multiplex PCR, and TCRdb kept only the in-frame ones, dropping some. The DNA gave D and trimming, while V, J and clone size come from that table. The sample records about 480,000 clones, 85% to 90% being singletons. V shed 4 bases and J 2 bases; nucleotides not matched to a gene: 4. Germline V lookup: CDR1 SGHKS, CDR2 YYEKEE (reference sequence). The CDR3 is made up of 15 amino acids. Two negative PCRs, clearance, or symptom resolution characterized the recovered Cohort 3 donors.

Material: PBMCs or T cells enriched from blood (not recorded which). The chain is built from TRBV5-5 and TRBJ1-2, with TRBD1 identical over 11 bases. This clonotype originated in a woman between 40 and 50 years old who had recovered from COVID-19. The CDR3 here is CASSIRDRGNYGYTF. The CDR3 bases are TGTGCCAGCAGCATCCGGGACAGGGGGAACTATGGCTACACCTTC.